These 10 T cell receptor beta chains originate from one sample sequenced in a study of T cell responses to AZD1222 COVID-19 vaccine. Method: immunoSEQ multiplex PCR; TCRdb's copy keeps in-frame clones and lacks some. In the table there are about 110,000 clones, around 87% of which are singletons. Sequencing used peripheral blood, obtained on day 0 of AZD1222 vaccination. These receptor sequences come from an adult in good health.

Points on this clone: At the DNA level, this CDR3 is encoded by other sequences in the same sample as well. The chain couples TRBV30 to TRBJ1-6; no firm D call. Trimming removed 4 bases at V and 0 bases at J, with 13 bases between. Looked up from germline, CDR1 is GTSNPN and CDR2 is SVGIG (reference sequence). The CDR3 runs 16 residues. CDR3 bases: TGTGCCTGGAAAGGCGACACGAGCTCCTATAATTCACCCCTCCACTTT. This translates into CAWKGDTSSYNSPLHF.

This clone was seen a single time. CDR3 residues: CSGSLNTEAFF. CDR3 DNA: TGCAGCGGTTCCCTGAACACTGAAGCTTTCTTT. This chain uses TRBV29-1 with TRBJ1-1; D is undetermined. The germline CDR1 and CDR2 sequences are SQVTM and ANQGSEA. The CDR3 extends over 11 amino acids. The germline V and J ends were trimmed by 7 bases and 0 bases, with 6 bases remaining between them.

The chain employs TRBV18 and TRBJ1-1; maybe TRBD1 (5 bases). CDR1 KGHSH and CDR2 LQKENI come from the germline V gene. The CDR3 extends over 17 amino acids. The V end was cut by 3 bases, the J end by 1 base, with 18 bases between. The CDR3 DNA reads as TGTGCCAGCTCACCCCTCGATTTAGGGCAGGGGAACACTGAAGCTTTCTTT. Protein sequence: CASSPLDLGQGNTEAFF.

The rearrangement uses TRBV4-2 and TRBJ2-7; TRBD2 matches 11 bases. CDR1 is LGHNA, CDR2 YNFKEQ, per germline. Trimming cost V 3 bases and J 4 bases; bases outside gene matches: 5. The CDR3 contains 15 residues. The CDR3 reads CASSHNSGGDYEQYF. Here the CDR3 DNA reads TGTGCCAGCAGCCACAATAGCGGGGGGGATTACGAGCAGTACTTC.

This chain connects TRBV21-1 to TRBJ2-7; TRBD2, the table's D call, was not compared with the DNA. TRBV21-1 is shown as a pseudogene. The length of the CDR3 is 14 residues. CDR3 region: CASSKKIRGIEQYF. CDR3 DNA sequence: TGTGCCAGCAGCAAAAAAATTCGGGGGATCGAGCAGTACTTC.

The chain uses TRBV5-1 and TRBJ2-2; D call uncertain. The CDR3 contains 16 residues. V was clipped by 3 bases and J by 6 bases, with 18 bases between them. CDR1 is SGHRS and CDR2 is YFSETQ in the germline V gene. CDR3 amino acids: CASSYSRSLRPGELFF. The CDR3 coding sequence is TGCGCCAGCAGCTATTCTAGGTCCCTGAGGCCCGGGGAGCTGTTTTTT.

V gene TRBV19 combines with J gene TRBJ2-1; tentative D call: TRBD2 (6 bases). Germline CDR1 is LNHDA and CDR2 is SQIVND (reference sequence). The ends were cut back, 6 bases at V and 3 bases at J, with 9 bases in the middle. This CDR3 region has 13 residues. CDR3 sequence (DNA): TGTGCCAGTAGCCGACTAGTCTACAATGAGCAGTTCTTC. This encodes CASSRLVYNEQFF.

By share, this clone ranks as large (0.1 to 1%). The CDR3 reads CASSSTSGTGYYEQYF. CDR3 DNA: TGTGCCAGTAGTTCCACCTCCGGGACAGGATACTACGAGCAGTACTTC. The chain joins TRBV19 to TRBJ2-7; 8 positions match TRBD1. The CDR3 has 16 residues. Germline V gene sequence: CDR1 LNHDA, CDR2 SQIVND (reference sequence). The V gene end was trimmed by 5 bases and the J gene end by 3 bases; junction bases not matched to a gene: 12. The full variable domain, rest sourced from reference TRBV19 and TRBJ2-7, is DGGITQSPKYLFRKEGQNVTLSCEQNLNHDAMYWYRQDPGQGLRLIYYSQIVNDFQKGDIAEGYSVSREKKESFPLTVTSAQKNPTAFYLCASSSTSGTGYYEQYFGPGTRLTVT.

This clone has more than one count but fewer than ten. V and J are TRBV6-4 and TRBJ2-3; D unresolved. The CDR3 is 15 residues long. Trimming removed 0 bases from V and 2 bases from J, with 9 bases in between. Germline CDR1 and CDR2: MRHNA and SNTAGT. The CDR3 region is CASSDSDGPTDTQYF. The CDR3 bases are TGTGCCAGCAGTGACTCGGACGGGCCCACAGATACGCAGTATTTT.

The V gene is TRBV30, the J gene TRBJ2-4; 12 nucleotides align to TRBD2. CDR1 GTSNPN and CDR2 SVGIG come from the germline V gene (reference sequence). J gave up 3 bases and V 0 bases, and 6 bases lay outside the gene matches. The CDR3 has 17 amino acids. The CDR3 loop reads CAWSVVGLAGYKNIQYF. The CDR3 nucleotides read TGTGCCTGGAGTGTTGTCGGACTAGCGGGATACAAAAACATTCAGTACTTC.